The table lists the clone carrying this TCR beta chain with a few counts. Its antigen is not identified. Alongside blood RNA obtained from unsorted whole blood, germline DNA was also extracted. This entry comes from a study of tumor-infiltrating lymphocytes in primary liver carcinoma. Study in general: The study enrolled male and female patients aged 30 to 69 years. The tumors ranged from about 4.2 to 11 cm across and fell within stage T1-T3 N0M0.

Study-wide results and caveats: Tumor-adjacent and tumor-blood pairs shared a smaller degree of overlap than tumor region pairs.

A constant-region primer primed TCR beta cDNA synthesis from 400 to 550 ng of total RNA. ARM-PCR was slightly modified, and three nested multiplex PCR rounds with it gave rise to the TCR beta libraries. A single record per CDR3 protein comes from TCRdb applying MiXCR to the multiplex PCR reads. This repertoire shows around 330,000 distinct CDR3 sequences, approximately 65% found once; its top ten account for approximately 9%. The clonotype originates from a man in his forties or fifties with primary liver carcinoma and hepatitis B virus infection. The sample taken for sequencing was peripheral blood.

The CDR3 DNA is TGTGCCAGCAGTTTAGCAGACCCTAACTATGGCTACACCTTC. Translating it yields CASSLADPNYGYTF. This chain connects TRBV12-3 or TRBV12-4 to TRBJ1-2; D remains unclear. The CDR3 loop spans 14 amino acids. V was shortened by 0 bases and J by 0 bases, with 5 bases between the two germline ends.